This TCR beta chain was observed in a study of CD8+ T cells in alopecia areata. Looked up from germline, CDR1 is SGHDN and CDR2 is FVKESK. The CDR3 totals 15 residues. J lost 5 bases, V lost 4 bases, and 6 bases had no gene match. cDNA serving as the sequencing template came from extracted, reverse transcribed RNA. Some clones are missing from TCRdb's copy, which holds only in-frame ones; the method was immunoSEQ multiplex PCR. The sample lists some 160,000 clones; around 62% were seen once. In the case of this clone: The antigen is unknown.

Findings and limits, study-wide: Patients shared TCRs less clearly than mice did, possibly owing to HLA.

The source of this sequence is a human donor in good health. Specimen: CD8+ T cells sorted from blood. The J gene is TRBJ1-5, the V gene TRBV14; 9 bases match TRBD1. For the CDR3, the DNA is TGTGCCAGCAGCCTCTCCGGGACAGGGCATCAGCCCCAGCATTTT. Its translation is CASSLSGTGHQPQHF. Variable domain in full (rest from reference TRBV14 and TRBJ1-5): EAGVTQFPSHSVIEKGQTVTLRCDPISGHDNLYWYRRVMGKEIKFLLHFVKESKQDESGMPNNRFLAERTGGTYSTLKVQPAELEDSGVYFCASSLSGTGHQPQHFGDGTRLSIL.